This T cell receptor beta chain comes out of a study of response to subunit inactivated influenza vaccine (dated by TCRdb to 2017 to 2018). Regarding the study in general: To follow how T cells responded to a trivalent subunit inactivated influenza vaccine, the researchers relied on deep quantitative profiling of the T cell receptor repertoire.

The study at large found these results: The authors suggested that each seasonal influenza vaccination may recruit only a limited number of new T cells.

The protocol used for the library was RT-PCR. Sequencing was performed on an Illumina HiSeq 2500. TCRdb reworked the public reads: Q25 trimming with fastp, MiXCR clone assembly, productive beta chains retained. Each entry is one CDR3 protein sequence, shown with its most common DNA and genes. Within this sample are roughly 700,000 distinct CDR3 sequences, with 11% to 15% of them counted one time only. 6.5% to 8.5% of the sample goes to the ten largest clones. This clonotype was seen many times. Its antigen remains unidentified. No much larger clone is present one base from it, and per-base qualities are unavailable. This clonotype originated in a man in his fifties or sixties who received an inactivated influenza vaccine. Donor details come from another sample of the same person, matched by shared clones. Sequenced material: PBMCs from blood, taken about 14 days before vaccination.

CDR3 sequence: CASSFPIFLAGAQSNEQFF. The DNA sequence is TGTGCCAGCAGTTTTCCGATTTTCCTAGCGGGAGCCCAGTCCAATGAGCAGTTCTTC. Here the chain combines TRBV28 and TRBJ2-1; 10 bases in the junction line up with TRBD2. The junction shows trimming of 3 bases on V and 6 bases on J, and the gene matches do not reach 17 bases of it. Measured from the cysteine to the phenylalanine, the CDR3 is 19 residues long. The read is trimmed to its CDR3 DNA, 57 bases read in frame from base 1. The germline V gene gives CDR1 as MDHEN and CDR2 as SYDVKM.